Listed here are 11 T cell receptor beta chains from one sample, sequenced in a study of Graves' ophthalmopathy and Graves' hyperthyroidism. RNA transcripts were the template, and TCR beta CDR3 regions were amplified from them. The first round was an RT-PCR with HTBI primers, and the second round was a multiplex PCR. Using its own MiXCR run on the multiplex PCR reads, TCRdb lists one record per CDR3 protein. The table has 500,000 to 700,000 distinct CDR3 sequences, roughly 39% seen once. Sequencing was carried out using peripheral blood or thyroid tissue (not recorded which). These receptors came from an adult man with Graves' hyperthyroidism.

This clonotype was detected many times. This chain connects TRBV2 to TRBJ2-5; 8 bases match TRBD2. There are 14 residues in the CDR3. V lost 5 bases, J lost 5 bases, and 7 bases stayed unmatched. Germline V gene data show CDR1 as SNHLY and CDR2 as FYNNEI. The CDR3, as DNA: TGTGCCAGCAGTTCACTAGCGGCAGGGGAGACCCAGTACTTC. Translation gives CASSSLAAGETQYF. The full variable domain, its missing parts supplied by reference TRBV2 and TRBJ2-5, is EPEVTQTPSHQVTQMGQEVILRCVPISNHLYFYWYRQILGQKVEFLVSFYNNEISEKSEIFDDQFSVERPDGSNFTLKIRSTKLEDSAMYFCASSSLAAGETQYFGPGTRLLVL.

Only one count was recorded for this clonotype. A much larger clone sits a single nucleotide away, making a read error possible. V gene TRBV10-3 combines with J gene TRBJ1-5; D is perhaps TRBD1 (6 bases). The CDR3 is 15 residues long. The germline V gene has CDR1 ENHRY and CDR2 SYGVKD. CDR3 in amino acids: CASSYSRGDNRPQHF. CDR3 DNA: TGTGCCAGCAGTTACTCTAGGGGGGACAATCGGCCCCAGCATTTT.

The chain combines TRBV7-3 with TRBJ2-3; possibly TRBD1 or TRBD2 for D (5 bases each). With 5 bases removed from V and 2 bases from J, the gap between germline ends came to 17 bases. The CDR3 runs 16 residues. Germline lookup yields CDR1 SGHTA and CDR2 FQGTGA. CDR3 coding DNA: TGTGCCAGCAGCCCAATTTCTCAGGGAGACACAGATACGCAGTATTTT. The encoded protein is CASSPISQGDTDTQYF.

This clonotype has a handful of counts. This chain uses TRBV5-1 with TRBJ1-3, with 7 positions matching TRBD1. Germline CDR1 and CDR2: SGHRS and YFSETQ. V was pared by 4 bases and J by 2 bases, with 6 bases of the junction left unmatched. This CDR3 is 15 amino acids long. CDR3 protein: CASSRTGAAGNTIYF. The CDR3 nucleotides read TGCGCCAGCAGCCGTACAGGGGCGGCTGGAAACACCATATATTTT.

Many counts were recorded for this clonotype. The rearrangement joins TRBV20-1 to TRBJ1-5, with D perhaps TRBD1 (6 bases). The CDR3 sequence is 16 residues long. V was shortened by 1 base and J by 6 bases, with 19 bases between the two germline ends. The germline gives CDR1 DFQATT, CDR2 SNEGSKA (reference sequence). CDR3 sequence reads: CSARGGRQGTGQPQHF. The CDR3 bases are TGCAGTGCTAGAGGCGGGCGCCAGGGGACGGGTCAGCCCCAGCATTTT.

About this clonotype: It is likely a read error, because the conserved phenylalanine at the end of the CDR3 is missing. This chain joins TRBV7-8 and TRBJ1-5; a weak D match, TRBD1 (5 bases). The germline CDR1 and CDR2 sequences are SGHVS and FQNEAQ. The CDR3 is 15 amino acids. CDR3 nucleotide sequence: TGTGCCAGCAGCTTAGGACAGACTAGCAATCGGCCCCAGCATCTT. Translating gives CASSLGQTSNRPQHL.

The chain is built from TRBV7-6 and TRBJ1-5, with D perhaps matching TRBD1 (5 bases). V lost 4 bases and J lost 7, with 11 bases in between. Per the germline V gene, CDR1 is SGHVS and CDR2 is FNYEAQ. This CDR3 comprises 13 residues. Here the CDR3 reads CASSSDIRQPQHF. CDR3 nucleotides: TGTGCCAGCAGCTCGGACATACGACAGCCCCAGCATTTT.

The CDR3 reads CASAGTGRTEAFF. CDR3 bases: TGTGCCAGCGCCGGGACAGGGCGGACTGAAGCTTTCTTT. The chain couples TRBV10-3 to TRBJ1-1; 9 bases match TRBD1. V was clipped by 10 bases and J by 5 bases; unmatched bases: 8. The CDR3 is 13 residues long. CDR1 is ENHRY, CDR2 SYGVKD, per germline.

This clonotype was picked up many times. J is TRBJ1-4 and V is TRBV20-1, with D possibly matching TRBD1 (5 bases). The V gene's germline CDR1 is DFQATT and CDR2 SNEGSKA (reference sequence). V lost 1 base to trimming and J lost 7 bases, with 16 bases between them. The CDR3 sequence is 15 residues long. The CDR3, as DNA: TGCAGTGCTAGAGGGTCGGGACTCGCACCTGAAAAACTGTTTTTT. Encoded protein: CSARGSGLAPEKLFF.

The CDR3 DNA reads as TGCAGCCAAGTGGGTATGGATGGCTACACCTTC. Translating gives CSQVGMDGYTF. The J gene is TRBJ1-2, the V gene TRBV29-1, with unresolved D. The V end was cut by 8 bases, the J end by 6 bases, with 13 bases between. Germline V gene sequence: CDR1 SQVTM, CDR2 ANQGSEA. The CDR3 has 11 residues. Supplemented by reference TRBV29-1 and TRBJ1-2, the full variable domain reads SAVISQKPSRDICQRGTSLTIQCQVDSQVTMMFWYRQQPGQSLTLIATANQGSEATYESGFVIDKFPISRPNLTFSTLTVSNMSPEDSSIYLCSQVGMDGYTFGSGTRLTVV.

In this sample, this clonotype turned up a few times. The chain couples TRBV19 to TRBJ1-2; possibly TRBD1 for D (6 bases). V gave up 2 bases and J gave up 2 bases, with 18 bases separating them. This CDR3 spans 17 amino acids. In germline, CDR1 is LNHDA, CDR2 SQIVND (reference sequence). Written as DNA, the CDR3 is TGTGCCAGTAGTATACTAGGCGGCGGCAGGGGAAACTATGGCTACACCTTC. It encodes CASSILGGGRGNYGYTF.